This TCR beta chain was identified during a study of identical twins. This clonotype was picked up a small number of times. The antigen is not known. Germline assignment: CDR1 DFQATT and CDR2 SNEGSKA (reference sequence). The CDR3 covers 15 residues. Trimming at V came to 4 bases and at J to 0 bases, leaving 5 bases not matched to a gene. Template switching added a universal primer binding site, and final cDNA carried unique molecular identifiers. A single record per CDR3 protein comes from TCRdb applying MiXCR to the 5' RACE reads. This repertoire shows about 890,000 distinct CDR3 sequences, about 12% found once; its top ten account for around 1.5%. Study-wide findings and caveats: Beta out-of-frame twin sharing showed a weaker excess.

This sample also belongs to another study, concerning yellow fever vaccine responses in identical twins.

The specimen was PBMCs. The origin of this receptor is a woman aged 18-35 years in good health. The rearrangement joins TRBV20-1 to TRBJ2-3, with 9 bases matching TRBD2. CDR3 region: CSAKREATSTDTQYF. The CDR3 nucleotides are TGCAGTGCTAAGCGGGAGGCTACTAGCACAGATACGCAGTATTTT.